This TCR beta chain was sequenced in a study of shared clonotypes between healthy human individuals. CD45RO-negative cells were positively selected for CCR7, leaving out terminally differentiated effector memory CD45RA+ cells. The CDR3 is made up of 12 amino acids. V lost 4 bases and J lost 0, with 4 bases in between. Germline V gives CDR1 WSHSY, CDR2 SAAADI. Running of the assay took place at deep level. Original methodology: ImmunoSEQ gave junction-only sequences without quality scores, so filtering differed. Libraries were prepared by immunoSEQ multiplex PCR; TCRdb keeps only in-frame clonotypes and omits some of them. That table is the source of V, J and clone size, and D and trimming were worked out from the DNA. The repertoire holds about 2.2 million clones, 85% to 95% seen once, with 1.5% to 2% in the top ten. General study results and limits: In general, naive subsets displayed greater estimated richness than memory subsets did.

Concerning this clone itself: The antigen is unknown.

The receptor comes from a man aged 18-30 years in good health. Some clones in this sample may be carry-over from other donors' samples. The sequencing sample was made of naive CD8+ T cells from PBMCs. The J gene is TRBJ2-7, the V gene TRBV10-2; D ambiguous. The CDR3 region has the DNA TGCGCCAGCAGTGCGATCTCCTACGAGCAGTACTTC. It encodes CASSAISYEQYF.